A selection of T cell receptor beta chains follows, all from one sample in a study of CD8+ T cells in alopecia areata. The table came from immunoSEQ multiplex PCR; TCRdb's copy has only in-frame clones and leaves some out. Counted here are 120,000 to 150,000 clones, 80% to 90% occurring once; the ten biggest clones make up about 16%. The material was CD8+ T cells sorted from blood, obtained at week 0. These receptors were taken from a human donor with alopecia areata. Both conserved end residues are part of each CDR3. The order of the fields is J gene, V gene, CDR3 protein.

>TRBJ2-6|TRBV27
CASSLGVWGANVLTF
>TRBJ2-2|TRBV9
CASSAGSAGTGELFF
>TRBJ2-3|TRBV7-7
CASSPETQDTQYF
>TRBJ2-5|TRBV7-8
CASTQGPVYQETQYF
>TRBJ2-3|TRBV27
CASSLWYEGASTDTQYF
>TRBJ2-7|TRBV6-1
CASSEARGRRTYEQYF
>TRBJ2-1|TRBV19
CASSIWREGEQFF
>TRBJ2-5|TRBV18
CASSPRDTLPGETQYF
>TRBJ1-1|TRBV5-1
CASSLRIRQGQGGNEAFF
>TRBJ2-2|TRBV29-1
CSVVFGLAGNTGELFF
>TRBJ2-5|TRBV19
CASSGSAQETQYF
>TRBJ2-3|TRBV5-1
CASSQGQGGTDTQYF
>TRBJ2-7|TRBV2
CASSDGEHEQYF
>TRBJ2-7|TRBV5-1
CASSLGAGIYEQYF
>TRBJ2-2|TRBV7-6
CASSPGTGGYTGELFF
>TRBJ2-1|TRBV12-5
CASGTYDEQFF
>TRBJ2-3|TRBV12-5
CASGLDPGLAVTDTQYF
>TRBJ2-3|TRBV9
CASSVGSIGTDTQYF
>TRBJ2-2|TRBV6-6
CASSYSETLNTGELFF
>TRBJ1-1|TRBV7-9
CASSSPGQKNTEAFF
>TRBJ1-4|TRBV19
CASSILEVSGNEKLFF
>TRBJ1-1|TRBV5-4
CASSPSGLNTEAFF
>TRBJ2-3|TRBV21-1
CASSEGRGTSTDTQYF
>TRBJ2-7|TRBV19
CASSAGPSYEQYF
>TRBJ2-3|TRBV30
CAWDSARDTQYF
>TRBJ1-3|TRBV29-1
CSVEMGSGNTIYF
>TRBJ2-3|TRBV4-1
CASSQEPGTDTQYF
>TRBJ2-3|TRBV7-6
CASSASDTQYF
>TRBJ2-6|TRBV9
CASSNRGTGANVLTF
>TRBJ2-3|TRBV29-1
CSVPGRETDTQYF
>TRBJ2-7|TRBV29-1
CSVEEGWYEQYF
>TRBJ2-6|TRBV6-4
CASSDDSSGANVLTF
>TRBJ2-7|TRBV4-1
CASSQDPGLAYEQYF
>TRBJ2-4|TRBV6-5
CASSYQAGGIDIQYF
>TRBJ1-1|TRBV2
CASASGTDIAFF
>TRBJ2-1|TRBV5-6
CASSLSLAETNNEQFF
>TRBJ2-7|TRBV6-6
CASSPTSVTYEQYF
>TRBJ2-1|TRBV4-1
CASSQEEGNEQFF
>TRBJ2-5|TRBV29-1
CSVEMDGGKYF
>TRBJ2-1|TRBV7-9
CASRGREGFDPEQFF
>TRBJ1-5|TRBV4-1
CASSQVEGVSGNQPQHF
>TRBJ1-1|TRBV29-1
CSVEGSSEAFF
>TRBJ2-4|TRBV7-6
CASSLKKGQVKNIQYF
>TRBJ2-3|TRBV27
CASRDPEDTQYF
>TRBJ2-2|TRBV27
CASSLNTGELFF
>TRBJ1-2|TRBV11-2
CASSPGSNYGYTF
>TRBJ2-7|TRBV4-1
CASSQESSYEQYF
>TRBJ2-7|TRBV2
CASSEVYEQYF
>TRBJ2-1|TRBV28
CASSPRTVNNEQFF
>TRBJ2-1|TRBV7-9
CASNGNEQFF
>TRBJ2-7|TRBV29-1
CSVEGLSEQYF
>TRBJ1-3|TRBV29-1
CSVEAFPPRKGFDTIYF
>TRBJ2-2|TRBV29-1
CSVELADTGELFF
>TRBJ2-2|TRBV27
CASMGVAGELFF
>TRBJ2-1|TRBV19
CASSMGSYNEQFF
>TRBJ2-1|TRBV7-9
CASSPTGTLGNEQFF
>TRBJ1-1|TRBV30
CAWTFEGVTEAFF
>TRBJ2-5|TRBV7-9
CASSLSSETQYF